The 25 T cell receptor beta chains reported below all come from one sample, sequenced in a study of OX40 agonist ivuxolimab in advanced cancers. Measured with immunoSEQ multiplex PCR; TCRdb has only the in-frame clones, and not every one. The sample consists of approximately 77,000 clones, over 70% of them appearing once. The sequencing used CD4+ or CD8+ T cells sorted from blood, collected in a trial of the OX40 agonist ivuxolimab. The origin of the receptors is an adult with an advanced solid tumor such as melanoma, head and neck, liver or kidney cancer.

This clone has just one count. The CDR3, as DNA: TGCGCCAGCAGTGAGTGGTCAGGATTCAATCAGCCCCAGCATTTT. Amino acid sequence: CASSEWSGFNQPQHF. The genes are TRBV10-2 and TRBJ1-5; D not resolved. The CDR3 spans 15 residues. The V gene's germline CDR1 is WSHSY and CDR2 SAAADI. With 1 base removed from V and 3 bases from J, the gap between germline ends came to 10 bases.

J is TRBJ1-4 and V is TRBV27; possible D gene TRBD1, 5 bases. Germline CDR1 reads MNHEY; CDR2 reads SMNVEV (reference sequence). V gave up 6 bases and J gave up 1 base, with 21 bases separating them. This CDR3 contains 18 residues. The CDR3, as DNA: TGTGCCAGCAGACTGACTTTTCCGGGGACGATAACTAATGAAAAACTGTTTTTT. Protein product: CASRLTFPGTITNEKLFF.

This sequence joins TRBV18 and TRBJ2-7; perhaps TRBD1 as D (5 bases). Germline assignment: CDR1 KGHSH and CDR2 LQKENI. CDR3 length equals 13 residues. Between the trimmed V and J ends, which lost 4 bases and 2 bases, there was a span of 9 bases. CDR3 sequence: CASSLQGPYEQYF. As DNA, the CDR3 is TGTGCCAGCTCACTGCAGGGCCCCTACGAGCAGTACTTC.

On this clone itself: This sample includes further DNA sequences coding for the same CDR3. The chain carries TRBV9 and TRBJ1-5; the D is unclear. V lost 0 bases and J lost 2, with 6 bases in between. The CDR3 is made up of 14 amino acids. Germline CDR1 and CDR2: SGDLS and YYNGEE. The CDR3 loop is CASSVEGGNQPQHF. CDR3 DNA sequence: TGTGCCAGCAGCGTAGAAGGAGGCAATCAGCCCCAGCATTTT.

V usage is TRBV5-1 and J usage is TRBJ2-5; 8 nucleotides align to TRBD1. Germline lookup yields CDR1 SGHRS and CDR2 YFSETQ. Unmatched junction bases numbered 15, after V lost 2 bases and J lost 3 bases. The CDR3 extends over 18 amino acids. Here the CDR3 DNA reads TGCGCCAGCAGCTTACGGGCATCACAGGGGGTCATGGAAGAGACCCAGTACTTC. Residues: CASSLRASQGVMEETQYF.

This clone was found once. At one end the junction does not follow the germline gene, possibly because of a read error. Other DNA sequences in the same sample also yield this CDR3. The rearrangement uses TRBV4-1 and TRBJ2-2; D possibly corresponds to TRBD1 (6 bases). Germline CDR1 and CDR2: MGHRA and YSYEKL. The CDR3 sequence is 16 residues long. The CDR3 DNA reads TGCGCCAGCAGCCAAGTCGGGGACACGAACACCGGGGAGCTGTTCTTT. It is translated as CASSQVGDTNTGELFF.

The chain joins TRBV7-9 to TRBJ2-2; 9 bases are shared with TRBD1. This CDR3 has 15 amino acids. Germline CDR1 is SEHNR and CDR2 is FQNEAQ (reference sequence). J was trimmed by 2 bases and V by 5 bases; bases with no gene match: 3. CDR3 in amino acids: CASSRTGGNTGELFF. The CDR3 DNA sequence: TGTGCCAGCAGCCGAACAGGGGGCAACACCGGGGAGCTGTTTTTT.

This clone was observed a handful of times. At one of its ends the junction is not consistent with the germline gene, which may arise from a read error. The V call is TRBV7-7, the J call TRBJ1-3; unclear D gene. Germline V gene sequence: CDR1 SSHAT, CDR2 FNYEAQ (reference sequence). The CDR3 has 16 amino acids. In DNA, the CDR3 is TGTGCTAGCAGTCCTAACCCCATTGGGTCTGGAAACACCATATATTTT. Protein: CASSPNPIGSGNTIYF.

The gene calls are TRBV18 and TRBJ2-4; tentative D call: TRBD1 (5 bases). V lost 4 bases to trimming and J lost 0 bases, with 19 bases between them. Germline assignment: CDR1 KGHSH and CDR2 LQKENI. This CDR3 has 18 residues. The CDR3 loop is CASSRYDSFSPAKNIQYF. Written as DNA, the CDR3 is TGTGCCAGCTCACGCTACGACAGTTTTTCCCCAGCCAAAAACATTCAGTACTTC.

Here the CDR3 reads CASSLQTGGHGYTF. CDR3 in DNA: TGTGCCAGCAGCTTACAGACAGGGGGGCATGGCTACACCTTC. This chain links TRBV7-8 with TRBJ1-2; 9 bases match TRBD1. Germline V gene lookup returns CDR1 SGHVS and CDR2 FQNEAQ. The CDR3 is made up of 14 amino acids. V dropped 2 bases and J dropped 6; count of bases not matched to a gene: 4.

The V gene is TRBV6-5, the J gene TRBJ2-7; tentative D call: TRBD1 (6 bases). This CDR3 region has 14 residues. The germline V gene encodes CDR1 MNHEY and CDR2 SVGAGI. Trimming cost V 6 bases and J 5 bases, with 17 bases left between them. CDR3 in amino acids: CASSPGTGLNEQYF. The CDR3 DNA reads TGTGCCAGCAGCCCGGGAACAGGGCTCAACGAGCAGTACTTC.

The chain links TRBV7-2 to TRBJ1-1; 7 positions agree with TRBD1. V lost 6 bases and J lost 8; bases outside the gene matches: 15. This CDR3 contains 15 residues. CDR1 and CDR2 from the germline V gene are SGHTA and FQGNSA. Here the CDR3 reads CASSSTRGLKAEAFF. CDR3 nucleotides: TGTGCCAGCAGTTCAACCAGGGGGTTAAAGGCCGAAGCTTTCTTT.

V gene TRBV7-2 combines with J gene TRBJ2-3, with D hard to call. V lost 2 bases and J lost 4, with 7 bases in between. Germline V gene data show CDR1 as SGHTA and CDR2 as FQGNSA. The CDR3 loop spans 13 amino acids. The CDR3 nucleotides read TGTGCCAGCAGCTTAAATAGGGCAGATACGCAGTATTTT. This translates into CASSLNRADTQYF.

The chain joins TRBV11-3 to TRBJ1-1, with 8 bases identical to TRBD1. Trimming cost V 5 bases and J 2 bases; bases outside gene matches: 7. Germline loops: CDR1 SGHNT, CDR2 YENEEA. This CDR3 spans 15 amino acids. CDR3 DNA sequence: TGTGCCAGCAGCGAGGGACAGGCCTTTAACACTGAAGCTTTCTTT. Its translation: CASSEGQAFNTEAFF.

The rearrangement links TRBV19 to TRBJ1-5, with D possibly TRBD1 on 5 matching bases. Germline V gene data show CDR1 as LNHDA and CDR2 as SQIVND (reference sequence). V was pared by 5 bases and J by 5 bases, with 16 bases between. This CDR3 contains 15 residues. CDR3 DNA: TGTGCCAGTAGTGAGACCGGGACCTTTTATCAGCCCCAGCATTTT. This codes for CASSETGTFYQPQHF. The full variable domain, with the rest looked up from reference TRBV19 and TRBJ1-5, is DGGITQSPKYLFRKEGQNVTLSCEQNLNHDAMYWYRQDPGQGLRLIYYSQIVNDFQKGDIAEGYSVSREKKESFPLTVTSAQKNPTAFYLCASSETGTFYQPQHFGDGTRLSIL.

The chain uses TRBV19 and TRBJ2-5; maybe TRBD1 (5 bases). The CDR3 contains 17 residues. The V end lost 10 bases, the J end lost 3 bases, and 27 bases lay between the germline ends. Germline CDR1 and CDR2: LNHDA and SQIVND (reference sequence). For the CDR3, the DNA is TGTGCCACCCGGGTAGGGGTAGGCGGAACGATGAAAGAGACCCAGTACTTC. Residues: CATRVGVGGTMKETQYF. Combining the CDR3 with reference TRBV19 and TRBJ2-5 gives the whole variable domain DGGITQSPKYLFRKEGQNVTLSCEQNLNHDAMYWYRQDPGQGLRLIYYSQIVNDFQKGDIAEGYSVSREKKESFPLTVTSAQKNPTAFYLCATRVGVGGTMKETQYFGPGTRLLVL.

The chain combines TRBV19 with TRBJ2-5; 7 bases line up with TRBD2. The CDR3 length is 14 residues. The trim removed 5 bases at V and 3 bases at J, leaving 6 bases unmatched. From germline, CDR1 is LNHDA and CDR2 SQIVND (reference sequence). The CDR3 DNA reads as TGTGCCAGTAGTGGGAGGGGAGGAGAAGAGACCCAGTACTTC. Its protein is CASSGRGGEETQYF. Variable domain in full (rest from reference TRBV19 and TRBJ2-5): DGGITQSPKYLFRKEGQNVTLSCEQNLNHDAMYWYRQDPGQGLRLIYYSQIVNDFQKGDIAEGYSVSREKKESFPLTVTSAQKNPTAFYLCASSGRGGEETQYFGPGTRLLVL.

The count of this clone is one. The CDR3 region is CASSVTSGVNSYNEQFF. CDR3 nucleotide sequence: TGTGCCAGCAGCGTAACTAGCGGGGTCAATAGCTACAATGAGCAGTTCTTC. The gene calls are TRBV9 and TRBJ2-1; TRBD2 matches 10 bases. Trimming cost V 1 base and J 3 bases; bases outside gene matches: 7. Germline CDR1 reads SGDLS; CDR2 reads YYNGEE. The CDR3 runs 17 residues.

The chain combines TRBV7-9 with TRBJ1-1; the D is unclear. The CDR3 spans 15 residues. The V end lost 5 bases, the J end lost 0 bases, and 13 bases lay between the germline ends. Germline lookup yields CDR1 SEHNR and CDR2 FQNEAQ (reference sequence). This chain's CDR3 is CASSDRTPLNTEAFF. CDR3 nucleotide sequence: TGTGCCAGCAGCGACCGGACGCCTCTGAACACTGAAGCTTTCTTT.

The rearrangement uses TRBV13 and TRBJ2-1, with 7 bases lining up with TRBD2. The CDR3 runs 14 residues. Germline assignment: CDR1 PRHDT and CDR2 FYEKMQ (reference sequence). Germline trimming cut 5 bases from V and 2 bases from J; bases unmatched to any gene: 3. The CDR3 protein is CASSQGLTYNEQFF. Written as DNA, the CDR3 is TGTGCCAGCAGCCAGGGACTAACCTACAATGAGCAGTTCTTC.

The J gene is TRBJ2-7, the V gene TRBV5-4; TRBD2 is a possible D gene (6 bases). Germline V gene lookup returns CDR1 SGHNT and CDR2 YYREEE (reference sequence). CDR3 length: 13 amino acids. V dropped 3 bases and J dropped 6 bases, with 13 bases sitting between them. CDR3 loop: CASSSKTRREQYF. For the CDR3, the DNA is TGTGCCAGCAGCTCAAAGACTAGGCGCGAGCAGTACTTC.

The gene calls are TRBV11-2 and TRBJ2-1, with 10 bases that match TRBD2. The V gene end was trimmed by 5 bases and the J gene end by 2 bases; junction bases not matched to a gene: 3. The V gene's germline CDR1 is SGHAT and CDR2 FQNNGV. The CDR3 runs 15 residues. DNA for the CDR3: TGTGCCAGCAGCCAGACTAGCGGGCCCTACAATGAGCAGTTCTTC. As protein: CASSQTSGPYNEQFF.

The chain carries TRBV6-5 and TRBJ2-7, with D perhaps matching TRBD2 (5 bases). The CDR3 is 12 residues long. With 6 bases removed from V and 4 bases from J, the gap between germline ends came to 10 bases. CDR1 is MNHEY and CDR2 is SVGAGI in the germline V gene. CDR3 sequence: CASSTRGYEQYF. Here the CDR3 DNA reads TGTGCCAGCAGCACGCGAGGGTACGAGCAGTACTTC.

J is TRBJ2-5 and V is TRBV7-2; 11 bases fit TRBD2. With the DNA end fitting TRBJ2-7 better, the J assignment may be wrong. CDR1 is SGHTA and CDR2 is FQGNSA in the germline V gene. The CDR3 runs to 18 residues. DNA of the CDR3: TGTGCCAGCAGCCATAGACCCACTAGCGGGAGTTTCCCCTACGAGCAGTACTTC. Encoded protein: CASSHRPTSGSFPYEQYF.

The chain links TRBV7-2 to TRBJ1-1, with D unresolved. The CDR3 consists of 12 residues. V gave up 5 bases and J gave up 2 bases, with 6 bases separating them. Germline V gene data show CDR1 as SGHTA and CDR2 as FQGNSA. CDR3 amino acids: CASSQYNTEAFF. CDR3 DNA sequence: TGTGCCAGCAGCCAGTATAACACTGAAGCTTTCTTT.